The source of this T cell receptor beta chain is a study of T cell responses to AZD1222 COVID-19 vaccine (dated by TCRdb to about 2021). Turning to the overall study: A total of around 240 trial participants underwent TCR sequencing, of whom around 200 received two doses of AZD1222 and approximately 25 received two doses of the MenACWY control vaccine. Trial participants were enrolled into age subgroups of 18-55, 56-69 and 70-plus years, which contained about 150, 28 and 57 TCR-sequenced participants, respectively. Points the paper makes about the study in general: Spike-specific TCR breadth and depth rose significantly after two AZD1222 doses compared with day 0 and with MenACWY recipients. Only five to seven AZD1222 recipients were SARS-CoV-2 seropositive at baseline, limiting conclusions about previously exposed vaccinees. In the small 56-69-year group, the increase in depth fell short of significance, most likely because of low power. Nearly half of unique spike-specific TCRs reportedly recognized epitopes outside regions mutated in the B.1.351 and B.1.1.7 variants. The whole spike protein was spanned by vaccine-associated CD4 TCRs, and dominant responses were seen in regions 160-218 and 743-854. Most participants were white British and females outnumbered males, and the authors suggested that clonal diversity may have been underestimated. Because no samples from the day 14 peak response were available, repertoires could be characterized only after the peak T cell response.

Concerning this clone itself: The specificity of this receptor is unknown. No per-base quality is available; no much larger clone lies one base away.

The time point label, as the study defines it: about 28 days (+/-7) after the second vaccine dose. AZD1222 recipients with second doses at about 4 weeks or about 12 weeks were pooled, because spike-specific TCR depth and breadth did not differ between schedules. The vaccinee samples were drawn from two UK trials, COV001 and COV002, one of which was a single-blind randomized controlled phase 2/3 trial testing AZD1222 (ChAdOx1 nCoV-19) in healthy adults. For TCRbeta chain sequencing, PBMC samples from trial participants were taken at day 0 and at day 28 after the second dose. The CDR3 regions of human TCRbeta chains were analyzed by immunosequencing. Under the source paper's analysis protocol: Repertoire TCRs were matched against a reference library of SARS-CoV-2-specific TCRs generated with the MIRA antigen-specificity platform. Breadth meant the fraction of unique TCRs that were SARS-CoV-2-associated, whereas depth meant the fraction of total T cells that were SARS-CoV-2-associated. Using the MIRA data, each spike-specific TCR was mapped to the spike region that the TCR reacts to and placed in a CD4 or CD8 class. Log10-transformed breadth and depth values were compared by one-way ANOVA with Sidak's multiple comparisons tests. In its TCRdb copy, this immuneACCESS table keeps in-frame sequences only and misses some clones. Where compared with another copy, unresolved V genes explain less than half of these, and the others have no known cause. V, J and clone size are those of that table, while D and trimming were read from the DNA. The sample includes around 80,000 clones, with approximately 89% observed a single time. More than 7.5% of the sample is taken by the ten largest.

The TCR sequence derives from an adult who received the AZD1222 COVID-19 vaccine. Source: peripheral blood, taken 28 days after the second AZD1222 dose.

The DNA sequence follows: TGTGCCAGCAGCAATCCCGGGGGGGCGCGGGAGACCCAGTACTTC. This sequence encodes CASSNPGGARETQYF. Here the chain combines TRBV28 and TRBJ2-5; TRBD2 aligns with 8 central bases. Germline trimming amounts to 6 bases on V and 5 bases on J, with 11 as the count of junction bases outside the gene matches. CDR1 and CDR2 are drawn from the germline V gene: MDHEN, SYDVKM. From the cysteine up to the phenylalanine, the CDR3 has a length of 15 residues. Just CDR3 DNA is preserved here, 45 bases in frame from base 1.